The TCR beta chain under discussion was sequenced for a study of blood T cell repertoires in COVID-19. Across the whole study: Donors in the United States, Italy and Spain gave samples during acute or convalescent COVID-19. From T cells, B-cell-depleted T cells, or PBMCs came the material, which was cDNA or gDNA.

Authors' methods: Amplification from reference gene primers served as the basis for estimated nucleated cell counts. Method: immunoSEQ multiplex PCR; TCRdb's copy keeps in-frame clones and lacks some. V and J calls and clone size follow that table, whereas D and trimming were derived from the DNA. This sample has approximately 54,000 clones, with 81% found just once. This clone came up once. The CDR3 spans 14 residues. V dropped 4 bases and J dropped 3 bases, with 15 bases sitting between them. CDR1 GTSNPN and CDR2 SVGIG come from the germline V gene (reference sequence). The receptor was derived from a woman aged 55-69 years with acute or convalescent COVID-19. V usage is TRBV30 and J usage is TRBJ1-2; weak D call: TRBD1 (5 bases). The sample was peripheral blood. The CDR3 region is CAWTLGRVYYGYTF. The CDR3 DNA reads TGTGCCTGGACCCTCGGCAGGGTATACTATGGCTACACCTTC. The full variable domain, in which reference TRBV30 and TRBJ1-2 provide the parts outside the CDR3, is SQTIHQWPATLVQPVGSPLSLECTVEGTSNPNLYWYRQAAGRGLQLLFYSVGIGQISSEVPQNLSASRPQDRQFILSSKKLLLSDSGFYLCAWTLGRVYYGYTFGSGTRLTVV.